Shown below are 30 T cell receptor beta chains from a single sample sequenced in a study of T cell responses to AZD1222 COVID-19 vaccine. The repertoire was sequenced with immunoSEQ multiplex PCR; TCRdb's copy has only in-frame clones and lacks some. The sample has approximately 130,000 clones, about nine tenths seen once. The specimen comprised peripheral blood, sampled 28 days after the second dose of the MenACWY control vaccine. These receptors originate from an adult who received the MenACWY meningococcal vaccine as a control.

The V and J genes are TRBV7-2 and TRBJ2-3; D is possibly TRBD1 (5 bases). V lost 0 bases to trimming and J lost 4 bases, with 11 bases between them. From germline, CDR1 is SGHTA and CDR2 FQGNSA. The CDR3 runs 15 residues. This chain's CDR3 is CASSLAHGRADTQYF. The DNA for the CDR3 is TGTGCCAGCAGCTTAGCGCACGGCAGGGCAGATACGCAGTATTTT. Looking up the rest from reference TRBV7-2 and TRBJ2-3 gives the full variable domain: GAGVSQSPSNKVTEKGKDVELRCDPISGHTALYWYRQSLGQGLEFLIYFQGNSAPDKSGLPSDRFSAERTGGSVSTLTIQRTQQEDSAVYLCASSLAHGRADTQYFGPGTRLTVL.

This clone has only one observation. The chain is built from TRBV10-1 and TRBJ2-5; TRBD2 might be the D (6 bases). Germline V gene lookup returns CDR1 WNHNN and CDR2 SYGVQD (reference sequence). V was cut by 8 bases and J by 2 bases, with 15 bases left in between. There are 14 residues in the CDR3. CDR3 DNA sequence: TGCGCCAGCGGAACGACTAGTTATCAAGAGACCCAGTACTTC. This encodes CASGTTSYQETQYF.

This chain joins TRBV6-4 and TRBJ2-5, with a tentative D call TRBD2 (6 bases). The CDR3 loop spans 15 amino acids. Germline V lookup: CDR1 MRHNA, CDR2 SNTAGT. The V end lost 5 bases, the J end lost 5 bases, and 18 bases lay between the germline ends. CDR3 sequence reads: CASSNPRGTQETQYF. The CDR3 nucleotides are TGTGCCAGCAGTAATCCACGGGGGACTCAGGAGACCCAGTACTTC.

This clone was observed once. The CDR3 coding sequence is TGTGCCAGCAGCCCCATAGAGGGGTACTATGGCTACACCTTC. Residues: CASSPIEGYYGYTF. V gene TRBV7-9 combines with J gene TRBJ1-2, with D perhaps TRBD1 (5 bases). Trimming cost V 5 bases and J 3 bases, with 13 bases left between them. The germline CDR1 and CDR2 sequences are SEHNR and FQNEAQ (reference sequence). The CDR3 consists of 14 residues.

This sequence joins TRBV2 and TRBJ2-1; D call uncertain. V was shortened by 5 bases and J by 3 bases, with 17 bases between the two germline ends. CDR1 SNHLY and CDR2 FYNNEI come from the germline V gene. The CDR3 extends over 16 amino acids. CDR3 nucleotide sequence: TGTGCCAGCAGTAACGTCCGGGCCTCATTCTACAATGAGCAGTTCTTC. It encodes CASSNVRASFYNEQFF.

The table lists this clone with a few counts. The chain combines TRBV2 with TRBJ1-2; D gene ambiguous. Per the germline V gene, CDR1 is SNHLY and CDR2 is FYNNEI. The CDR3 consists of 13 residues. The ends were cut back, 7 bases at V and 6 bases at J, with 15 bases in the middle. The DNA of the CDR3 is TGTGCCAGCAAGAGACGAGGCACGGATGGCTACACCTTC. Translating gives CASKRRGTDGYTF.

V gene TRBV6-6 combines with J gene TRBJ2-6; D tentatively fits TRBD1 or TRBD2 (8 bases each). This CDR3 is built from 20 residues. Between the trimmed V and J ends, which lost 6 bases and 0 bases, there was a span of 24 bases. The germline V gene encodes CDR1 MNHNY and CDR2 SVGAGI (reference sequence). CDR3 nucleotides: TGTGCCAGCAGCACCCGCCGGGGGGGACAGGCCACCTCTGGGGCCAACGTCCTGACTTTC. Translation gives CASSTRRGGQATSGANVLTF.

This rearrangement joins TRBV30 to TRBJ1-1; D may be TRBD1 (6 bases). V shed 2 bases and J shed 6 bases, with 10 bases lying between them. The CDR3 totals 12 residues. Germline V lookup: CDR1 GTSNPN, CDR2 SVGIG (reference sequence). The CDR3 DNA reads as TGTGCCTGGAGTCAGGGGCGGCCTGAAGCTTTCTTT. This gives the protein CAWSQGRPEAFF.

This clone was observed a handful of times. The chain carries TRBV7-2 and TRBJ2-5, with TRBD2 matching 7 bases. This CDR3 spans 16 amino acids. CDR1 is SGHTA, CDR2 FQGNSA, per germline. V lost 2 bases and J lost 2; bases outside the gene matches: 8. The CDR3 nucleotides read TGTGCCAGCAGCTTACCCGGACTGGGGGGGCAAGAGACCCAGTACTTC. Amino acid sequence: CASSLPGLGGQETQYF.

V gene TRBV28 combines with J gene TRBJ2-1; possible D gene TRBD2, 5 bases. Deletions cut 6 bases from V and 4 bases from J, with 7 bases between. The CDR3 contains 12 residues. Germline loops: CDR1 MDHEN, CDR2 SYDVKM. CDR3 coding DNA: TGTGCCAGCAGACTAGGGTACAATGAGCAGTTCTTC. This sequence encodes CASRLGYNEQFF.

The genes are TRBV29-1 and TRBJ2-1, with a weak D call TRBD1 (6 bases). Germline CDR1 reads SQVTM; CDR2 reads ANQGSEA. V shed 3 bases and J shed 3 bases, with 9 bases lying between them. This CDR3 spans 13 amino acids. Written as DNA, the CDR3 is TGCAGCGTTGACCCAGGGGACTACAATGAGCAGTTCTTC. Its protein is CSVDPGDYNEQFF.

CDR3 coding DNA: TGTGCCAGCAGCCGCGGAGGGACGGGAGGTAGCGGGGAGCTGTTTTTT. As protein: CASSRGGTGGSGELFF. V and J are TRBV3-1 (or the pseudogene TRBV3-2) and TRBJ2-2; 7 nucleotides agree with TRBD2. Germline loops: CDR1 LGHDT, CDR2 YNNKEL (reference sequence). The length of the CDR3 is 16 residues. V gave up 4 bases and J gave up 7 bases; unmatched junction bases: 12.

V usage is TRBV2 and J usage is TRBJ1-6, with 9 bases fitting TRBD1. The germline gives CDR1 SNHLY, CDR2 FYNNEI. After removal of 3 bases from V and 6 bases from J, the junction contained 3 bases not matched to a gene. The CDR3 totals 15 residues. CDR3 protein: CASSEDRGGNSPLHF. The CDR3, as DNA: TGTGCCAGCAGTGAGGACAGGGGCGGTAATTCACCCCTCCACTTT.

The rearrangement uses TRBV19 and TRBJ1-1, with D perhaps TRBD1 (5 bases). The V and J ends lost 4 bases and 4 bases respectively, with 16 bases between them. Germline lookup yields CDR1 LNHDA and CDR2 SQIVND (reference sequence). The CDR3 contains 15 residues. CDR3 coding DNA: TGTGCCAGTAGTACCGAGGGAAGGAGGGGCACTGAAGCTTTCTTT. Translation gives CASSTEGRRGTEAFF.

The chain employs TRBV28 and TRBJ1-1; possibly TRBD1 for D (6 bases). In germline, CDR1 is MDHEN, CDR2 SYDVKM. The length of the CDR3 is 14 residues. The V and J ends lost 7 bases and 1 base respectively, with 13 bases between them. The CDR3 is CASKLDSKNTEAFF. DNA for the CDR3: TGTGCCAGCAAGCTGGACAGTAAGAACACTGAAGCTTTCTTT.

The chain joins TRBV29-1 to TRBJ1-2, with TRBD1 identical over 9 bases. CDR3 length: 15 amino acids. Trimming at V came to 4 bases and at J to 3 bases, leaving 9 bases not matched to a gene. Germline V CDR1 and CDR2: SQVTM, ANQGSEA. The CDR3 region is CSVALGQGLDYGYTF. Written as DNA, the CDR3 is TGCAGCGTTGCGTTGGGACAGGGCCTCGACTATGGCTACACCTTC.

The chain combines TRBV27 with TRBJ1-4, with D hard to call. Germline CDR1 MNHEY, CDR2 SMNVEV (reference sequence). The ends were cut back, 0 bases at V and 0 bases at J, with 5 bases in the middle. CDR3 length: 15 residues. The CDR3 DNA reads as TGTGCCAGCAGTTTATCAGGTGCAACTAATGAAAAACTGTTTTTT. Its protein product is CASSLSGATNEKLFF.

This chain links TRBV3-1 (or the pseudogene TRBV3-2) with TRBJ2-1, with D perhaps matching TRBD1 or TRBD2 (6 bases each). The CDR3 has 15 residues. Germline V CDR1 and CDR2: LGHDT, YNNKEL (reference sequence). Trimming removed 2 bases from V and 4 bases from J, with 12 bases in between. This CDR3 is CASSQPQGLYNEQFF. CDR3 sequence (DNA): TGTGCCAGCAGCCAACCACAGGGACTGTACAATGAGCAGTTCTTC.

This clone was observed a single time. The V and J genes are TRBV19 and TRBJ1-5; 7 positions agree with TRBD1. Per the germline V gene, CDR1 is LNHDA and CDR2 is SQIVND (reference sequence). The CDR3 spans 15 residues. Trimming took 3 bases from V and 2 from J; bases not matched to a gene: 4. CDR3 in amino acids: CASSMRDSRNQPQHF. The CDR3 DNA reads TGTGCCAGTAGTATGAGGGACAGCCGCAATCAGCCCCAGCATTTT. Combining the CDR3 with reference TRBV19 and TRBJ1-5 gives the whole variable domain DGGITQSPKYLFRKEGQNVTLSCEQNLNHDAMYWYRQDPGQGLRLIYYSQIVNDFQKGDIAEGYSVSREKKESFPLTVTSAQKNPTAFYLCASSMRDSRNQPQHFGDGTRLSIL.

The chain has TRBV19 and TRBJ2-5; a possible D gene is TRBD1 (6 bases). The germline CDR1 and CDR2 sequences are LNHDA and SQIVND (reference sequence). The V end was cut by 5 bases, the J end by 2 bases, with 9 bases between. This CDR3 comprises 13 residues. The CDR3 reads CASSRRGQETQYF. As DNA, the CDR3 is TGTGCCAGTAGTCGAAGGGGGCAAGAGACCCAGTACTTC.

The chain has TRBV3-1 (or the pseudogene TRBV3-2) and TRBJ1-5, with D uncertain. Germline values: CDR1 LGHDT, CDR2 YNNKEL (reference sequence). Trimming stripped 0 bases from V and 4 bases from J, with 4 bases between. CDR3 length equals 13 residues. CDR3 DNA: TGTGCCAGCAGCCAAGAGAAGAATCAGCCCCAGCATTTT. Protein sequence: CASSQEKNQPQHF.

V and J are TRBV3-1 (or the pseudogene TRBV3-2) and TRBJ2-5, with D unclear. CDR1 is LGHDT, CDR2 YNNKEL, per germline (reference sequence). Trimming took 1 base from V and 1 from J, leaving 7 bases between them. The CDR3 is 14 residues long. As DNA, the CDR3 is TGTGCCAGCAGCCAAGTCACTTTCCAAGAGACCCAGTACTTC. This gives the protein CASSQVTFQETQYF.

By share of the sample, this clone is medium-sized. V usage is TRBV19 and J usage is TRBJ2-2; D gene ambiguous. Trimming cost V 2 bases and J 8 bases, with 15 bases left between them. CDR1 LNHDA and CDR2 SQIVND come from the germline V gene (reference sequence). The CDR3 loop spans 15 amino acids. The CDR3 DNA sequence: TGTGCCAGTAGTATAATGCGGCTTGGTTTGGGGGAGCTGTTTTTT. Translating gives CASSIMRLGLGELFF.

CDR3 loop: CASSWDRTNEQFF. CDR3 nucleotide sequence: TGTGCCAGCAGTTGGGACCGCACGAATGAGCAGTTCTTC. The chain recombines TRBV5-6 with TRBJ2-1, with D perhaps matching TRBD1 or TRBD2 (5 bases each). Trimming pared 5 bases from V and 7 bases from J, leaving 13 bases between. CDR3 length: 13 amino acids. Germline V gene data show CDR1 as SGHDT and CDR2 as YYEEEE.

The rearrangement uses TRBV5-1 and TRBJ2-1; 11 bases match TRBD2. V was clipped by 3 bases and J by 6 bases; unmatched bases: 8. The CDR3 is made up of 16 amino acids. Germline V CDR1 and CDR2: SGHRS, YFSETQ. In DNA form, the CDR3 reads TGCGCCAGCAGCTCCAACCTAGCGGGAGGTTCCAATGAGCAGTTCTTC. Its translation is CASSSNLAGGSNEQFF.

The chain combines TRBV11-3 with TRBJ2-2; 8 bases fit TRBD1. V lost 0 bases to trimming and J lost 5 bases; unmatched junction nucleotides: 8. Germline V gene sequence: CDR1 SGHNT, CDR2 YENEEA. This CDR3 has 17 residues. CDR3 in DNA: TGTGCCAGCAGCTTAGATCCCCTCAGGGGGCGTACCGGGGAGCTGTTTTTT. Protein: CASSLDPLRGRTGELFF.

CDR3 sequence (DNA): TGTGCCAGCAGACCGGGGACAGATTCCTACGAGCAGTACTTC. Protein: CASRPGTDSYEQYF. The V and J genes are TRBV6-5 and TRBJ2-7, with TRBD1 matching over 7 bases. The trim removed 6 bases at V and 1 base at J, leaving 6 bases unmatched. Germline V gene data show CDR1 as MNHEY and CDR2 as SVGAGI. This CDR3 spans 14 amino acids.

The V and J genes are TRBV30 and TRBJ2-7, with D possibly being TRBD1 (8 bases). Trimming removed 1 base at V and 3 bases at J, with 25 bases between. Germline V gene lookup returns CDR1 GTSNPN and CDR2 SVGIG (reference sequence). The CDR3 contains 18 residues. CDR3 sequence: CAWSAGGVWGTGDYEQYF. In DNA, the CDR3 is TGTGCCTGGAGTGCGGGGGGCGTGTGGGGGACAGGAGACTACGAGCAGTACTTC.

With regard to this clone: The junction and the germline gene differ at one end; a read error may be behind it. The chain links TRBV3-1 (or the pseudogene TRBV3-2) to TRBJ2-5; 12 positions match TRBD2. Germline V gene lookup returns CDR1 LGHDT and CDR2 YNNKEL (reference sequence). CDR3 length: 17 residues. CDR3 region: CASTQRKTTSGGETQYF. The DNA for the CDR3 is TGTGCCAGCACCCAACGAAAAACGACTAGCGGGGGAGAGACCCAGTACTTC.

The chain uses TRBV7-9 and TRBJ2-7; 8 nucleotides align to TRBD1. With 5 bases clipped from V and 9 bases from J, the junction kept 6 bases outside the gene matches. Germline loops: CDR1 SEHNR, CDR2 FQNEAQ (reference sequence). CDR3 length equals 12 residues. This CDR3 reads CASSQQGGAQYF. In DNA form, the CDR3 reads TGTGCCAGCAGCCAACAGGGGGGCGCGCAGTACTTC. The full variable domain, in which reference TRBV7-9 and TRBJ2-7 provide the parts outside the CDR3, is DTGVSQNPRHKITKRGQNVTFRCDPISEHNRLYWYRQTLGQGPEFLTYFQNEAQLEKSRLLSDRFSAERPKGSFSTLEIQRTEQGDSAMYLCASSQQGGAQYFGPGTRLTVT.